This T cell receptor (beta chain) originates from a study of blood T cell repertoires in COVID-19. As originally analysed: For nucleated cells, counts were estimated from reference gene primer amplification. TCRdb's copy holds only in-frame clones and misses some; the assay was immunoSEQ multiplex PCR. V and J calls and clone size are as listed in that table; D and trimming were resolved from the DNA. Among under 200,000 clones, roughly 85% were seen once, and the ten largest hold around 20%. Looked up from germline, CDR1 is SGHTA and CDR2 is FQGNSA. V was cut by 3 bases and J by 1 base, with 10 bases left in between. This CDR3 comprises 15 residues.

This clonotype was obtained from a woman between 65 and 79 years old in a cohort exposed to, infected with or recovered from COVID-19 (not recorded which). Input material: PBMCs or T cells enriched from blood (not recorded which). The chain recombines TRBV7-2 with TRBJ1-5, with D unclear. CDR3 protein: CASSLWATSNQPQHF. The CDR3 region has the DNA TGTGCCAGCAGCTTGTGGGCAACAAGCAATCAGCCCCAGCATTTT.